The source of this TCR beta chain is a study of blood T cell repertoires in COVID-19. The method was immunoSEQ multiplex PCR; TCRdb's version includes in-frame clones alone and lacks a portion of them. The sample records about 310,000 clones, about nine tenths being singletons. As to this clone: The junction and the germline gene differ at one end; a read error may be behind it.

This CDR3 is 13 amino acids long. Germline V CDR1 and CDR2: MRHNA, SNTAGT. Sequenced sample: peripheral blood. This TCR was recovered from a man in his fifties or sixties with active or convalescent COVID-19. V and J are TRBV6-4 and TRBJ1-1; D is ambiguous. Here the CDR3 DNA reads TGTGCCAGCAGTGTTAGCGAGAACACTGAAGTTTTCTTT. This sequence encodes CASSVSENTEVFF.